This TCR beta chain was documented in a study of shared clonotypes between healthy human individuals. Overall study findings and caveats: It was anticipated that sequencing depth would influence how many clonotypes donors shared. Among non-shared clonotypes, generation probabilities were lower than among those shared by all four donors.

This CDR3 comprises 14 residues. The germline V gene has CDR1 MNHNY and CDR2 SVGAGI (reference sequence). Trimming left V 6 bases short and J 7 bases short, with 16 bases between. Naive-designated CD8 cells lacked CD45RO, were positively enriched for CCR7, and omitted terminally differentiated effector memory CD45RA+ cells. All donors qualified as healthy HIV-negative adults and had experienced no recent acute infections or vaccinations. Details on this clone: Its antigen is undetermined.

Sequencing was performed with immunoSEQ multiplex PCR; in TCRdb, only in-frame clones are kept and a portion is missing. The sample shows 1.5 million to 2.5 million clones, just under 95% of them seen only once. The material sequenced was naive CD8+ T cells sorted from blood. The TCR comes from a man between 18 and 35 years old in good health. This rearrangement joins TRBV6-6 to TRBJ2-1; maybe TRBD1 (5 bases). CDR3 DNA sequence: TGTGCCAGCAGCCCAGGGAAGGATCATAATGAGCAGTTCTTC. Encoded protein: CASSPGKDHNEQFF.